This entry lists 16 T cell receptor beta chains sequenced from one sample in a study of cytomegalovirus exposure and HLA in healthy donors. 60 Vbeta and 13 Jbeta primers were used in PCR. The assay was immunoSEQ multiplex PCR, and TCRdb's table has in-frame clones only and misses some. The clone table shows tens of thousands of clones, with the ten largest holding approximately 1.5%. The sequenced sample was PBMCs. The receptors originated from an older woman in good health and CMV-seronegative.

The chain couples TRBV11-2 to TRBJ2-3, with TRBD2 identical over 14 bases. Trimming cost V 5 bases and J 3 bases; bases outside gene matches: 4. The CDR3 totals 16 residues. CDR1 and CDR2 from the germline V gene are SGHAT and FQNNGV. This CDR3 reads CASSPGTSGRTDTQYF. DNA of the CDR3: TGTGCCAGCAGCCCTGGGACTAGCGGGAGAACAGATACGCAGTATTTT.

The rearrangement links TRBV28 to TRBJ1-2; D perhaps matches TRBD1 (6 bases). The CDR3 runs 13 residues. Trimming took 6 bases from V and 4 from J, leaving 12 bases between them. Germline V lookup: CDR1 MDHEN, CDR2 SYDVKM. For the CDR3, the DNA is TGTGCCAGCAGCAGACAGGTTACCTATGGCTACACCTTC. Translated, it gives CASSRQVTYGYTF.

This chain connects TRBV7-6 to TRBJ2-1; 8 nucleotides line up with TRBD2. This CDR3 is 16 amino acids long. Germline CDR1 reads SGHVS; CDR2 reads FNYEAQ. The junction had 13 bases not matched to a gene; V was cut back by 5 bases and J by 7 bases. The chain's CDR3 is CASSPQGLADFNEQFF. As DNA, the CDR3 is TGTGCCAGCAGCCCCCAAGGACTAGCCGATTTTAATGAGCAGTTCTTC.

The chain links TRBV5-1 to TRBJ2-1; possible D gene TRBD2, 5 bases. Trimming took off 2 bases at V and 6 bases at J, with 12 bases between the two ends. The germline V gene has CDR1 SGHRS and CDR2 YFSETQ. The length of the CDR3 is 14 residues. CDR3 region: CASSLIRAGNEQFF. The CDR3 DNA reads as TGCGCCAGCAGCTTAATTAGGGCGGGCAATGAGCAGTTCTTC.

The V gene is TRBV5-8, the J gene TRBJ2-3; maybe TRBD2 (5 bases). V was clipped by 0 bases and J by 2 bases, with 10 bases between them. Germline V CDR1 and CDR2: SGHTS, YDEGEE. This CDR3 is 15 amino acids long. As DNA, the CDR3 is TGTGCCAGCAGCTTGGAAGCGGTCCCCACAGATACGCAGTATTTT. The encoded protein is CASSLEAVPTDTQYF.

This chain links TRBV27 with TRBJ2-7, with TRBD1 identical over 9 bases. Germline CDR1 MNHEY, CDR2 SMNVEV (reference sequence). The J segment lost 7 bases and the V segment lost 4 bases, leaving 5 bases of the junction unmatched. The CDR3 has 13 amino acids. The CDR3 DNA reads TGTGCCAGCAGTTGGACAGGGGCGCGGGAGCAGTACTTC. It yields the protein CASSWTGAREQYF.

This chain connects TRBV28 to TRBJ2-1; no definite D call. The CDR3 is made up of 11 amino acids. Germline CDR1 reads MDHEN; CDR2 reads SYDVKM. Trimming removed 8 bases at V and 8 bases at J, with 10 bases between. CDR3 sequence (DNA): TGTGCCAGCCTCTTTAGTCATGAGCAGTTCTTC. Its translation is CASLFSHEQFF.

DNA for the CDR3: TGTGCCAGCAGCTTAGCGGGCCCGTTGAACACTGAAGCTTTCTTT. Protein sequence: CASSLAGPLNTEAFF. The chain recombines TRBV7-2 with TRBJ1-1; D remains unclear. CDR1 and CDR2 (germline): SGHTA, FQGNSA. V lost 0 bases, J lost 0 bases, and 8 bases lay in between. CDR3 length: 15 residues.

The J gene is TRBJ2-3, the V gene TRBV28; 8 bases align to TRBD1. The CDR3 consists of 16 residues. Germline V CDR1 and CDR2: MDHEN, SYDVKM. V shed 10 bases and J 2 bases; nucleotides not matched to a gene: 14. The DNA of the CDR3 is TGTGCCACGGTACAAATGGGACAGGCTCACACAGATACGCAGTATTTT. Protein sequence: CATVQMGQAHTDTQYF.

The J gene is TRBJ1-2, the V gene TRBV19; 7 nucleotides match TRBD1. CDR1 and CDR2 from the germline V gene are LNHDA and SQIVND (reference sequence). V lost 4 bases, J lost 4 bases, and 12 bases stayed unmatched. There are 16 residues in the CDR3. CDR3 nucleotide sequence: TGTGCCAGTAGTACCCAAACCGGGACAGACGTCTATGGCTACACCTTC. Translated, it gives CASSTQTGTDVYGYTF.

The chain links TRBV28 to TRBJ2-7; no clear D gene. Germline CDR1 is MDHEN and CDR2 is SYDVKM. V was shortened by 10 bases and J by 0 bases, with 10 bases between the two germline ends. The CDR3 spans 12 residues. CDR3 nucleotide sequence: TGTGCCATACGTAGGAGCTCCTACGAGCAGTACTTC. It translates to CAIRRSSYEQYF. Full variable domain (rest looked up from reference TRBV28 and TRBJ2-7): DVKVTQSSRYLVKRTGEKVFLECVQDMDHENMFWYRQDPGLGLRLIYFSYDVKMKEKGDIPEGYSVSREKKERFSLILESASTNQTSMYLCAIRRSSYEQYFGPGTRLTVT.

This CDR3 is CASSSSPTYEQYF. The CDR3 nucleotides read TGTGCCAGCAGTTCATCCCCCACTTACGAGCAGTACTTC. The rearrangement links TRBV28 to TRBJ2-7; D not resolved. V was pared by 4 bases and J by 4 bases, with 11 bases between. There are 13 residues in the CDR3. Germline V gene data show CDR1 as MDHEN and CDR2 as SYDVKM.

This sequence joins TRBV6-1 and TRBJ1-1; perhaps TRBD1 as D (6 bases). Germline V lookup: CDR1 MNHNS, CDR2 SASEGT. The CDR3 covers 14 residues. The germline V and J ends were trimmed by 9 bases and 1 base, with 15 bases remaining between them. CDR3 protein: CASRTVSSNTEAFF. The CDR3 DNA sequence: TGTGCCAGTAGGACAGTGAGTTCGAACACTGAAGCTTTCTTT.

This sequence joins TRBV6-5 and TRBJ1-5; 10 nucleotides match TRBD1. The CDR3 covers 15 residues. CDR1 is MNHEY, CDR2 SVGAGI, per germline. V was pared by 4 bases and J by 2 bases, with 2 bases of the junction left unmatched. The CDR3 loop reads CASSWTGGGNQPQHF. The CDR3, as DNA: TGTGCCAGCAGTTGGACAGGGGGAGGCAATCAGCCCCAGCATTTT.

The rearrangement joins TRBV29-1 to TRBJ2-1, with 12 bases that match TRBD2. Looked up from germline, CDR1 is SQVTM and CDR2 is ANQGSEA. The junction had 4 bases not matched to a gene; V was cut back by 6 bases and J by 1 base. This CDR3 is 15 amino acids long. This CDR3 reads CSVRTSGISYNEQFF. The CDR3 DNA sequence: TGCAGCGTCCGGACTAGCGGGATTTCCTACAATGAGCAGTTCTTC.

The J gene is TRBJ2-7, the V gene TRBV27; 9 positions match TRBD1. Germline lookup yields CDR1 MNHEY and CDR2 SMNVEV (reference sequence). V shed 8 bases and J 1 base; nucleotides not matched to a gene: 3. The CDR3 sequence is 13 residues long. CDR3 nucleotide sequence: TGTGCCAGCGGACAGGGGCTGTCCTACGAGCAGTACTTC. Protein sequence: CASGQGLSYEQYF.